This entry concerns a single T cell receptor (beta chain). The junction and the germline gene differ at one end; a read error may be behind it. This specimen comes from a study of tumor and adjacent non-tumor tissue in lung cancer. TCRbeta libraries were built with three rounds of nested PCR, modified from ARM-PCR. A single record per CDR3 protein comes from TCRdb applying MiXCR to the multiplex PCR reads. The sample lists some 70,000 distinct CDR3 sequences, roughly 75% occurring once. Germline-derived CDR1 and CDR2 are SGHAT and FQDESV (reference sequence). The CDR3 sequence is 16 residues long. RNA was extracted from bulk tissue without any cell sorting. Distant lung tissue was collected more than 3 cm away from the tumor edge.

V is TRBV11-1 and J is TRBJ2-1; the match to TRBD2 covers 8 bases. The sequence derives from a woman aged 50 to 60 with non-small cell lung cancer. The sequenced material came from distant non-tumor lung tissue. CDR3 sequence reads: CVSSLVRAGGGSEQFF. CDR3 sequence (DNA): TGTGTCAGCAGCTTAGTGAGGGCGGGGGGAGGAAGTGAGCAGTTCTTC.